Given below is one TCR beta chain in context. The antigen is undetermined. The sample belongs to a study of OX40 agonist ivuxolimab in advanced cancers. The overall study: Enrolled patients in dose escalation had cancers that were hepatocellular carcinoma, melanoma, renal cell or head and neck cancer. Study-wide results and limits: At 0.1 to 3.0 mg/kg and by week 6, clonal expansion occurred in CD4+ and CD8+ blood T cells.

The CDR3 has 12 amino acids. Deletions cut 6 bases from V and 6 bases from J, with 8 bases between. Germline assignment: CDR1 LNHDA and CDR2 SQIVND (reference sequence). Baseline was the first blood sampling point, followed by cycle 4 day 1 and cycle 7 day 1. Generated by immunoSEQ multiplex PCR, the TCRdb table keeps only in-frame clones and is missing some. Of some 77,000 clones listed, 80% to 95% are singletons. This sequence joins TRBV19 and TRBJ2-2; no reliable D call. The sequence derives from an adult with an advanced solid tumor such as melanoma, head and neck, liver or kidney cancer. Sequencing used CD4+ or CD8+ T cells sorted from blood, obtained in a trial of the OX40 agonist ivuxolimab. Written as DNA, the CDR3 is TGTGCCAGTAGCCCCCGTGCCGGGGAGCTGTTTTTT. Its protein product is CASSPRAGELFF. Full variable domain (rest looked up from reference TRBV19 and TRBJ2-2): DGGITQSPKYLFRKEGQNVTLSCEQNLNHDAMYWYRQDPGQGLRLIYYSQIVNDFQKGDIAEGYSVSREKKESFPLTVTSAQKNPTAFYLCASSPRAGELFFGEGSRLTVL.